This entry lists 5 T cell receptor beta chains sequenced from one sample in a study of cytomegalovirus exposure and HLA in healthy donors (dated by TCRdb to between 2016 and 2019). Library method: the immunoSEQ multiplex PCR assay. The multiplex PCR relied on a mix of 60 forward primers for TCR Vbeta segments and 13 reverse primers for TCR Jbeta segments. In TCRdb, the immuneACCESS table is reduced to in-frame sequences with V and J assigned. These tables do not hold every clone; where another copy was compared, an unresolved V gene accounts for under half, and the others remain unexplained. The sample includes about 140,000 clones, with approximately 80% observed a single time. 2% to 3% of the sample is held by the ten biggest clonotypes. Sequenced: PBMCs. These receptors were taken from a man aged 45 to 65 in good health and CMV-seronegative.

V and J are TRBV19 and TRBJ1-4, with D uncertain. V was pared by 10 bases and J by 2 bases, with 11 bases between. The CDR3 totals 13 residues. Germline values: CDR1 LNHDA, CDR2 SQIVND (reference sequence). This chain's CDR3 is CATAEGTNEKLFF. CDR3 nucleotides: TGTGCCACCGCGGAGGGCACTAATGAAAAACTGTTTTTT.

The rearrangement uses TRBV18 and TRBJ1-4; D call uncertain. There are 14 residues in the CDR3. Trimming removed 3 bases at V and 2 bases at J, with 7 bases between. The germline CDR1 and CDR2 sequences are KGHSH and LQKENI. This chain's CDR3 is CASSPRVTNEKLFF. CDR3 nucleotide sequence: TGTGCCAGCTCACCTAGAGTCACTAATGAAAAACTGTTTTTT.

The rearrangement joins TRBV27 to TRBJ2-7; a possible D gene is TRBD1 (6 bases). V was trimmed by 3 bases and J by 4 bases, leaving 16 bases between them. The CDR3 extends over 15 amino acids. Germline CDR1 reads MNHEY; CDR2 reads SMNVEV (reference sequence). DNA of the CDR3: TGTGCCAGCAGTTTGGGGACACCATCATCTTACGAGCAGTACTTC. It encodes CASSLGTPSSYEQYF.

The chain joins TRBV11-2 to TRBJ1-5, with D unresolved. The V and J ends lost 6 bases and 0 bases respectively, with 12 bases between them. This CDR3 is 15 amino acids long. The germline V gene has CDR1 SGHAT and CDR2 FQNNGV. CDR3 amino acids: CASRATGDSNQPQHF. CDR3 nucleotide sequence: TGTGCCAGCAGGGCGACTGGAGATAGCAATCAGCCCCAGCATTTT.

The V gene is TRBV5-1, the J gene TRBJ1-1, with unresolved D. V was trimmed by 0 bases and J by 1 base, leaving 13 bases between them. The CDR3 sequence is 16 residues long. CDR1 and CDR2 from the germline V gene are SGHRS and YFSETQ. Written as DNA, the CDR3 is TGCGCCAGCAGCTTGGAAAGTCCCCGGGAGAACACTGAAGCTTTCTTT. It is translated as CASSLESPRENTEAFF.